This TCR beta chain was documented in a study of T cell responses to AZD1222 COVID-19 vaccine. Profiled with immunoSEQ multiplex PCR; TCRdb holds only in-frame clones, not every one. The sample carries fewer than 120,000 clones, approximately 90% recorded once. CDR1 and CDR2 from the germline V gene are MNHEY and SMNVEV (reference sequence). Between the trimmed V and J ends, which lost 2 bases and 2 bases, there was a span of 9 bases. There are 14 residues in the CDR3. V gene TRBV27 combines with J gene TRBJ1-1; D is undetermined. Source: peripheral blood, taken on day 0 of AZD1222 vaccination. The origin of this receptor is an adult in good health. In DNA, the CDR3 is TGTGCCAGCAGTTTAAGGCTCCAAAACACTGAAGCTTTCTTT. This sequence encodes CASSLRLQNTEAFF.